A single sample gave rise to the 18 T cell receptor beta chains below, sequenced in a study of identical twins. MiXCR, run by TCRdb on the 5' RACE reads, gives a single entry per CDR3 protein. Here the sample spans 350,000 to 600,000 distinct CDR3 sequences, 11% to 15% being singletons. These records were also assigned to another study, of yellow fever vaccine responses in identical twins.

Sequencing used CD4+ T cells sorted from blood. The source is a woman aged 18 to 35 in good health.

The J gene is TRBJ2-7, the V gene TRBV6-5, with D perhaps matching TRBD2 (5 bases). The CDR3 consists of 14 residues. With 2 bases removed from V and 3 bases from J, the gap between germline ends came to 11 bases. The germline V gene encodes CDR1 MNHEY and CDR2 SVGAGI. CDR3 in DNA: TGTGCCAGCAGTTACGGAGGACCGGGCTACGAGCAGTACTTC. Protein: CASSYGGPGYEQYF.

This clonotype was found a few times. The gene calls are TRBV28 and TRBJ1-2, with D unclear. CDR1 is MDHEN and CDR2 is SYDVKM in the germline V gene. Trimming stripped 10 bases from V and 4 bases from J, with 13 bases between. The CDR3 is 12 amino acids. Here the CDR3 reads CAISAGPYGYTF. The CDR3 region has the DNA TGTGCCATCTCGGCAGGACCCTATGGCTACACCTTC.

The V call is TRBV30, the J call TRBJ1-1; D is undetermined. Germline V lookup: CDR1 GTSNPN, CDR2 SVGIG (reference sequence). The CDR3 is 14 amino acids. V lost 0 bases to trimming and J lost 4 bases, with 12 bases between them. CDR3: CAWSVPVYGTEAFF. As DNA, the CDR3 is TGTGCCTGGAGTGTACCAGTTTACGGCACTGAAGCTTTCTTT.

V usage is TRBV4-3 and J usage is TRBJ1-4; D is unclear. This CDR3 contains 14 residues. V dropped 4 bases and J dropped 8 bases, with 14 bases sitting between them. The germline V gene has CDR1 LGHNA and CDR2 YSLEER. CDR3 sequence: CASSLHVRREKLFF. The CDR3 nucleotides are TGCGCCAGCAGCCTGCACGTCCGAAGGGAAAAACTGTTTTTT.

In the case of this clonotype: At one end, the junction sequence differs from germline, possibly due to a read error. The CDR3 loop reads CASSPLTGGLTQGF. CDR3 DNA sequence: TGTGCCAGCAGCCCCTTAACAGGGGGCCTAACCCAGGGGTTC. This chain links TRBV7-6 with TRBJ2-7; 9 bases agree with TRBD1. CDR3 size: 14 residues. Germline lookup yields CDR1 SGHVS and CDR2 FNYEAQ.

The chain employs TRBV20-1 and TRBJ1-2, with a tentative D call TRBD1 (6 bases). The CDR3 consists of 13 residues. Trimming cost V 2 bases and J 5 bases, with 12 bases left between them. Germline-derived CDR1 and CDR2 are DFQATT and SNEGSKA (reference sequence). Written as DNA, the CDR3 is TGCAGTGCTAGACCACAGGGACTATATGGCTACACCTTC. It yields the protein CSARPQGLYGYTF.

The chain combines TRBV5-1 with TRBJ2-2, with TRBD2 matching over 12 bases. Germline V gene lookup returns CDR1 SGHRS and CDR2 YFSETQ. The CDR3 runs to 16 residues. Trimming took 0 bases from V and 4 from J; bases not matched to a gene: 1. CDR3 bases: TGCGCCAGCAGCTTGGGACTAGCGGGAGCCACCGGGGAGCTGTTTTTT. Translating it yields CASSLGLAGATGELFF.

This clonotype has just a few counts. The CDR3 is CSARLSAGELFF. CDR3 coding DNA: TGCAGTGCTAGACTGTCGGCCGGGGAGCTGTTTTTT. The rearrangement joins TRBV20-1 to TRBJ2-2; D remains ambiguous. Germline CDR1 DFQATT, CDR2 SNEGSKA (reference sequence). This CDR3 has 12 residues. With 2 bases removed from V and 6 bases from J, the gap between germline ends came to 7 bases.

The chain has TRBV3-1 and TRBJ1-1; D might be TRBD1 (6 bases). Trimming cost V 0 bases and J 11 bases, with 16 bases left between them. The germline V gene encodes CDR1 LGHDT and CDR2 YNNKEL (reference sequence). This CDR3 spans 14 amino acids. The CDR3 region has the DNA TGTGCCAGCAGCCAAGATAAGGCAGTTCAGGGGGCTTTCTTT. Translating gives CASSQDKAVQGAFF.

The V gene is TRBV20-1, the J gene TRBJ2-7, with a possible D match to TRBD1 (5 bases). The germline V gene encodes CDR1 DFQATT and CDR2 SNEGSKA (reference sequence). Trimming took 0 bases from V and 3 from J, leaving 18 bases between them. This CDR3 is built from 16 residues. This CDR3 is CSARDPRFDGHYEQYF. CDR3 DNA: TGCAGTGCTAGAGACCCCCGGTTCGACGGACACTACGAGCAGTACTTC.

The rearrangement joins TRBV20-1 to TRBJ1-4; 7 nucleotides agree with TRBD1. Germline assignment: CDR1 DFQATT and CDR2 SNEGSKA (reference sequence). The trim removed 2 bases at V and 8 bases at J, leaving 5 bases unmatched. CDR3 length: 13 amino acids. CDR3 bases: TGCAGTGCTAGACGGACAGGTGGCGAAAAACTGTTTTTT. Protein: CSARRTGGEKLFF.

The chain carries TRBV7-8 and TRBJ2-2; a possible D gene is TRBD2 (5 bases). V was trimmed by 2 bases and J by 1 base, leaving 11 bases between them. The CDR3 is 16 amino acids. Germline CDR1 reads SGHVS; CDR2 reads FQNEAQ. The CDR3, as DNA: TGTGCCAGCAGCTTATCGGTAGCGAGGAACACCGGGGAGCTGTTTTTT. Protein sequence: CASSLSVARNTGELFF.

This clonotype was found many times. The chain links TRBV28 to TRBJ2-5; D is unclear. This CDR3 is built from 16 residues. V lost 8 bases and J lost 7, with 26 bases in between. CDR1 and CDR2 from the germline V gene are MDHEN and SYDVKM. The CDR3 spells CASAPRDPGHLRTQYF. Here the CDR3 DNA reads TGTGCCAGCGCACCGAGAGACCCGGGCCATTTACGGACCCAGTACTTC.

This clonotype was counted only a few times. The rearrangement uses TRBV12-3 or TRBV12-4 and TRBJ2-3; 9 bases fit TRBD1. V shed 5 bases, J shed 0 bases, and the junction held 3 bases outside the gene matches. CDR3 size: 15 residues. The CDR3 sequence: CASSVGQGSTDTQYF. CDR3 nucleotides: TGTGCCAGCAGTGTGGGACAGGGCAGCACAGATACGCAGTATTTT.

The chain employs TRBV27 and TRBJ1-1, with unresolved D. Germline V gene lookup returns CDR1 MNHEY and CDR2 SMNVEV (reference sequence). Deletions cut 3 bases from V and 1 base from J, with 9 bases between. This CDR3 region has 14 residues. CDR3 nucleotide sequence: TGTGCCAGCAGTTTCCAGGTTACGAACACTGAAGCTTTCTTT. This gives the protein CASSFQVTNTEAFF.

In its sample, this clonotype was seen a few times. J is TRBJ1-2 and V is TRBV20-1; D is ambiguous. Germline V gives CDR1 DFQATT, CDR2 SNEGSKA (reference sequence). Between the trimmed V and J ends, which lost 0 bases and 4 bases, there was a span of 9 bases. The CDR3 spans 13 residues. As DNA, the CDR3 is TGCAGTGCTAGAGATATGACAACCTATGGCTACACCTTC. Its translation is CSARDMTTYGYTF.

This clonotype was seen more than once but under ten times. The V and J genes are TRBV5-6 and TRBJ2-2; the D is unclear. CDR3 length: 14 residues. Per the germline V gene, CDR1 is SGHDT and CDR2 is YYEEEE. V was cut by 2 bases and J by 5 bases, with 10 bases left in between. The CDR3 DNA is TGTGCCAGCAGCTTCCTTAGACCTACCGGGGAGCTGTTTTTT. Amino acids: CASSFLRPTGELFF.

The chain is built from TRBV20-1 and TRBJ2-2, with 10 bases aligning to TRBD1. After removal of 2 bases from V and 6 bases from J, the junction contained 12 bases not matched to a gene. Germline V CDR1 and CDR2: DFQATT, SNEGSKA (reference sequence). The CDR3 consists of 17 residues. CDR3 in amino acids: CSARFLTGGFGAGELFF. The CDR3 nucleotides are TGCAGTGCTAGATTCTTGACAGGGGGCTTCGGAGCCGGGGAGCTGTTTTTT.